This T cell receptor (beta chain) was sequenced during a study of blood T cells in healthy people across ages. Study as a whole: Per two T cells, about one barcoded beta molecule was captured through template switching. Study-wide points: Roughly linear age-related decline in beta diversity appeared, significant by age approximately 41.

The study isolated at least 6.5 million PBMCs from each sample. This clonotype was counted only a few times. The antigen remains unidentified. The V gene's germline CDR1 is SQVTM and CDR2 ANQGSEA. Trimming took 5 bases from V and 0 from J; bases not matched to a gene: 12. There are 17 residues in the CDR3. With a J-beta primer mix and a sample-barcoded 5' primer, a second PCR ran about 7 to 12 cycles. TCRdb re-called the 5' RACE reads through MiXCR, storing one row per CDR3 protein. The table has around 1,500,000 distinct CDR3 sequences, 42% seen once; the top ten hold 7.9%. This sequence originates from a woman between 18 and 30 years old in good health. Sequenced material: blood. This sequence joins TRBV29-1 and TRBJ2-2, with 7 bases fitting TRBD2. This chain's CDR3 is CSVSGSGLAANTGELFF. The CDR3 DNA follows: TGCAGCGTTTCTGGATCGGGGCTAGCGGCGAACACCGGGGAGCTGTTTTTT.